This TCR beta chain comes out of a study of siplizumab effects on memory and regulatory T cells. Study-level points and caveats: Unstimulated subsets were the mapping target of only a minor fraction of alloreactive clones. Under siplizumab, alloreactive sequences traced to unstimulated CD4+ memory cells were significantly reduced. Unstimulated naive T cells seemed to show more diversity than memory cells did, and they also seemed to be among the major contributors to the alloresponse.

Sequencing was performed with immunoSEQ multiplex PCR; in TCRdb, only in-frame clones are kept and a portion is missing. The sample includes some 100,000 clones, roughly 94% of them seen just once. The CDR3 is made up of 16 amino acids. V shed 6 bases, J shed 4 bases, and the junction held 10 bases outside the gene matches. CDR1 SGHTA and CDR2 FQGTGA come from the germline V gene. In the case of this clone: Antigen unknown.

What was sequenced was Tregs sorted from blood. The gene calls are TRBV7-3 and TRBJ1-1; TRBD1 matches 11 bases. This TCR derives from a human donor in good health. Here the CDR3 reads CASSLGTGGFVTEAFF. In nucleotides, the CDR3 is TGTGCCAGCAGTCTAGGGACAGGGGGTTTCGTCACTGAAGCTTTCTTT. Supplemented by reference TRBV7-3 and TRBJ1-1, the full variable domain reads GAGVSQTPSNKVTEKGKYVELRCDPISGHTALYWYRQSLGQGPEFLIYFQGTGAADDSGLPNDRFFAVRPEGSVSTLKIQRTERGDSAVYLCASSLGTGGFVTEAFFGQGTRLTVV.